This T cell receptor (beta chain) was recovered during a study of T cells in Graves' hyperthyroidism and ophthalmopathy (dated by TCRdb to about 2019). Context from the whole study: Peripheral blood was collected at initial diagnosis, before any treatment. TCR V-J signatures able to tell the groups apart were searched for in a discovery cohort of 100 patients, of whom over 40 had Graves' ophthalmopathy and around 57 had stable Graves' hyperthyroidism. According to the paper, TCR Vbeta CDR3 sequencing was carried out on around 140 peripheral blood samples, which came from fewer than 50 ophthalmopathy, approximately 78 hyperthyroidism and approximately 17 progressor patients. Following sampling, methimazole starting at 30 mg daily was given to hyperthyroidism patients, and high-dose intravenous methylprednisolone was given to ophthalmopathy patients. An independent validation cohort of around 19 hyperthyroidism patients and about 15 patients who later progressed to ophthalmopathy tested prospective prediction of ophthalmopathy. The roughly 94 discovery patients were randomly split 7:3 into training and test sets. The study also compared thyroid tissue and blood T-cell repertoires from about six Graves' hyperthyroidism patients.

Concerning this clonotype: Its antigen is not yet known. No base quality values were provided; no much bigger clone lies one nucleotide off.

Relative to germline, V is 7 bases shorter and J is 8 bases shorter, with 15 bases between their ends. Reading from cysteine to phenylalanine, the CDR3 counts 13 amino acids. Only the CDR3 region is kept as DNA, spanning 39 bases read in frame from base 1. According to the germline V gene, CDR1 reads SNHLY and CDR2 reads FYNNEI. General study outcomes and caveats: Sample size was not statistically predetermined, and investigators were not blinded to group allocation. In validation, the model predicted progression to ophthalmopathy a median of about 5.9 months before onset, with about 64% sensitivity and 72.22% specificity. In cross-validation, a model built on a 13 V-J signature told ophthalmopathy apart from stable hyperthyroidism with approximately 90% sensitivity and around 84% specificity, and in testing the same model reached 80%/75%. Most expanded thyroid clonotypes (frequency above 0.001) were also detected in blood, suggesting blood repertoires may reflect thyroid immune responses.

The TCR beta CDR3 regions were amplified from RNA transcripts. The first round of RT-PCR for the TCR CDR3 was performed with the HTBI primer set and the Qiagen OneStep RT-PCR kit. A second multiplex PCR round built the libraries, followed by size selection and purification. The libraries were sequenced on an Illumina HiSeq2000 using paired-end 100 bp reads. In the original analysis: SOAPnuke was used to process the raw data, with reads discarded if the reads contained adapters or uncalled bases, had a mean Phred below 15, or lacked an exact constant-primer or identifier match. COPE v1.2.5 was used to merge high-quality paired reads, and clonotypes were defined as unique nucleotide sequences. MiTCR v1.1 was used to align clonotypes to the IMGT TRBV, TRBD and TRBJ reference segments. Only V-J combinations with frequency above 0.0001, covering approximately 99% of repertoires, were analysed. The TCS score was defined as F50 (clonal expansion) divided by E x V (chaos), with BLOSUM62-based TCRdist calculated between CDR3 peptides within each V-J. Welch's t-statistics and random forest reduced around 520 V-J features to 13, which were used in a naive Bayes classifier (R e1071). TCRdb applied fastp at Q25 and MiXCR to the public reads, then kept only in-frame beta chains. Identical CDR3 proteins give one entry, which carries the most common genes and DNA. For this entry, the V and J calls and clone size follow TCRdb and not the study's own pipeline. A total of some 500,000 distinct CDR3 sequences appear in this sample, 13% to 15% of them only once. The ten biggest clones cover 15% to 20% of the sample.

Stable Graves' hyperthyroidism was defined as the absence of progression to ophthalmopathy over 18 months of follow-up. Hyperthyroidism patients were aged 18 to 65 years and newly diagnosed, with disease duration of less than 2 months. Any patient with an uncontrolled infection, another autoimmune disease, pregnancy or lactation was excluded. Diagnoses were based on clinical symptoms, serum thyroxine and TRAb, thyroid ultrasound and orbital computed tomography. PBMCs were separated from approximately 10 ml of fresh peripheral blood using Ficoll-Paque density gradient centrifugation. Total RNA was extracted using Trizol reagent, and RNA quality was assessed on an Agilent 2100 Bioanalyzer.

The source of this sequence is a woman aged 18-30 years with Graves' hyperthyroidism. This sequence uses TRBV2 and TRBJ2-1; TRBD2 is a possible D gene, resting on 6 matching bases. The specimen sequenced was blood. The sequenced DNA: TGTGCCAGCAAACTAGCCTTTAGGGATGAGCAGTTCTTC. Translated, this is CASKLAFRDEQFF.